This T cell receptor (beta chain) was retrieved from a study of blood T cell repertoires in COVID-19. The overall study: Acute and convalescent COVID-19 samples came from the United States, Italy and Spain.

Study processing details: Estimates of nucleated cell counts were drawn from the amplification of reference gene primers. Produced via immunoSEQ multiplex PCR; TCRdb's table is partial and in-frame only. Clone size and V and J calls were adopted from that table, with D and trimming inferred from the DNA. The profile shows about 24,000 clones, roughly 89% of them singletons. The clonotype was recovered from a human donor in a cohort sampled during active COVID-19. The material sequenced was peripheral blood.

The CDR3 DNA follows: TGTGCCAGCAGTAGGACAGATAATCAGCCCCAGCATTTT. This codes for CASSRTDNQPQHF. V usage is TRBV6-6 and J usage is TRBJ1-5; D is possibly TRBD1 (6 bases). V was trimmed by 5 bases and J by 4 bases, leaving 9 bases between them. CDR1 is MNHNY, CDR2 SVGAGI, per germline (reference sequence). This CDR3 region has 13 residues.